The entry that follows covers one T cell receptor beta chain sequence. Profiled with immunoSEQ multiplex PCR; TCRdb holds only in-frame clones, not every one. This sample has about 83,000 clones, with about 90% found just once. This entry is derived from a study of OX40 agonist ivuxolimab in advanced cancers. Overall study: Ivuxolimab is a fully human IgG2 antibody that activates OX40 (CD134).

Germline trimming cut 2 bases from V and 7 bases from J; bases unmatched to any gene: 9. CDR3 length: 16 residues. Germline V lookup: CDR1 MGHDK, CDR2 SYGVNS. This clonotype originated in an adult with an advanced solid tumor such as melanoma, head and neck, liver or kidney cancer. The chain is built from TRBV25-1 and TRBJ2-2; 8 bases are a match to TRBD2. Sequenced here: CD4+ or CD8+ T cells sorted from blood, sampled in a trial of the OX40 agonist ivuxolimab. The CDR3 DNA reads as TGTGCCAGCAGTGAACAAGCGGGAGAAGGAGGCGGGGAGCTGTTTTTT. It is translated as CASSEQAGEGGGELFF.